The rows below give T cell receptor beta chains drawn from one sample of a study of T cell responses to AZD1222 COVID-19 vaccine. The data were produced by immunoSEQ multiplex PCR, yet TCRdb's version contains in-frame clones alone and is incomplete. The table records approximately 130,000 clones, approximately 85% of them present only once. Sequencing was performed on peripheral blood, taken on day 0 of AZD1222 vaccination. The receptors shown here come from an adult in good health. CDR3s include the opening cysteine and the closing phenylalanine or tryptophan. The D gene is left open where the match is weak. Only part of the rows carry a size: once, few, many, or a class if the clone is expanded.

TRBV5-1,TRBJ2-1,NA,NA,CASSFDSGYSYNEQFF,TGCGCCAGCAGCTTTGATAGCGGATACTCCTACAATGAGCAGTTCTTC
TRBV6-5,TRBJ1-1,NA,NA,CASATGSNTEAFF,TGTGCCAGCGCAACAGGTTCGAACACTGAAGCTTTCTTT
TRBV28,TRBJ1-2,TRBD1,few,CASSVPGQELHTF,TGTGCCAGCAGTGTCCCAGGACAGGAACTGCACACCTTC
TRBV7-6,TRBJ1-2,NA,few,CASSLETVGHGYTF,TGTGCCAGCAGCTTAGAGACAGTGGGGCATGGCTACACCTTC
TRBV7-3,TRBJ2-1,TRBD1,NA,CASSLPGTGSYNEQFF,TGTGCCAGCAGCTTACCCGGGACAGGGAGCTACAATGAGCAGTTCTTC
TRBV11-3,TRBJ2-3,NA,NA,CASSYRDTDTQYF,TGTGCCAGCAGCTACCGGGACACAGATACGCAGTATTTT
TRBV28,TRBJ2-7,NA,NA,CASSLDQGWYEQYF,TGTGCCAGCAGTTTGGATCAGGGGTGGTACGAGCAGTACTTC
TRBV7-6,TRBJ1-1,NA,NA,CASSVSGQMNTEAFF,TGTGCCAGCAGCGTTTCAGGACAGATGAACACTGAAGCTTTCTTT
TRBV18,TRBJ1-3,NA,NA,CASSPGPGNTIYF,TGTGCCAGCTCACCTGGACCTGGAAACACCATATATTTT
TRBV18,TRBJ1-2,NA,few,CASSRLGDYGYTF,TGTGCCAGCTCACGATTAGGAGACTATGGCTACACCTTC
TRBV11-3,TRBJ2-7,TRBD2,NA,CASSLVAGGNEQYF,TGTGCCAGCAGTTTGGTAGCGGGAGGCAACGAGCAGTACTTC
TRBV6-5,TRBJ2-3,NA,NA,CASSGARGGTDTQYF,TGTGCCAGCAGCGGAGCGAGGGGGGGTACAGATACGCAGTATTTT
TRBV2,TRBJ2-3,TRBD2,NA,CASSLLAGGSTDTQYF,TGTGCCAGCAGCCTACTAGCGGGGGGTAGCACAGATACGCAGTATTTT
TRBV2,TRBJ2-6,NA,NA,CASSSVSGANVLTF,TGTGCCAGCAGTAGCGTCTCTGGGGCCAACGTCCTGACTTTC
TRBV6-1,TRBJ1-1,NA,few,CASSERWNTEAFF,TGTGCCAGCAGTGAAAGGTGGAACACTGAAGCTTTCTTT
TRBV7-3,TRBJ1-5,NA,NA,CASSMGQPQHF,TGTGCCAGCAGTATGGGGCAGCCCCAGCATTTT
TRBV2,TRBJ1-5,TRBD1,NA,CASSTDRDGQPQHF,TGTGCCAGCAGTACAGACAGGGATGGACAGCCCCAGCATTTT
TRBV7-9,TRBJ1-1,NA,NA,CASSLQDNTEAFF,TGTGCCAGCAGCTTACAAGATAACACTGAAGCTTTCTTT
TRBV19,TRBJ1-1,TRBD1,NA,CARGQQNTEAFF,TGTGCCAGGGGACAGCAGAACACTGAAGCTTTCTTT
TRBV28,TRBJ1-5,NA,NA,CAAGGVDQPQHF,TGTGCTGCGGGGGGGGTAGATCAGCCCCAGCATTTT
TRBV24-1,TRBJ2-7,NA,NA,CATSDPTGQTYEQYF,TGTGCCACCAGTGACCCGACAGGCCAGACCTACGAGCAGTACTTC
TRBV28,TRBJ2-3,NA,NA,CASSPSLGRSTDTQYF,TGTGCCAGCAGTCCCTCCCTAGGTCGCAGCACAGATACGCAGTATTTT
TRBV11-2,TRBJ1-6,NA,NA,CASSLGAGGSPLHF,TGTGCCAGCAGCTTAGGGGCGGGCGGTTCACCCCTCCACTTT
TRBV19,TRBJ2-7,NA,NA,CAIPPPGRLSYEQYF,TGTGCTATCCCCCCACCGGGACGATTATCCTACGAGCAGTACTTC
TRBV5-1,TRBJ2-3,TRBD2,NA,CASSSGTSGGAGTDTQYF,TGCGCCAGCAGCTCCGGGACTAGCGGGGGGGCCGGCACAGATACGCAGTATTTT
TRBV11-3,TRBJ2-7,NA,NA,CASSSSYEQYF,TGTGCCAGCAGCTCCTCCTACGAGCAGTACTTC
TRBV2,TRBJ2-2,TRBD1,NA,CASSKLQGASTGELFF,TGTGCCAGCAGTAAACTCCAGGGGGCCAGCACCGGGGAGCTGTTTTTT
TRBV11-2,TRBJ2-1,NA,once,CASSLGVDREQFF,TGTGCCAGCAGCTTAGGTGTGGATCGTGAGCAGTTCTTC
TRBV11-3,TRBJ2-2,TRBD2,NA,CASSWSSGTNTGELFF,TGTGCCAGCAGCTGGTCTAGCGGAACGAACACCGGGGAGCTGTTTTTT
TRBV6-5,TRBJ1-6,TRBD1,NA,CASSTDRELYSPLHF,TGTGCCAGCAGTACGGACAGGGAATTGTATTCACCCCTCCACTTT
TRBV11-2,TRBJ2-7,NA,NA,CASSLGPDTSYEQYF,TGTGCCAGCAGCTTAGGCCCGGACACCTCCTACGAGCAGTACTTC
TRBV3-1/TRBV3-2,TRBJ2-2,TRBD2,once,CASSLAGAGAGELFF,TGTGCCAGCAGTCTAGCGGGAGCAGGGGCCGGGGAGCTGTTTTTT
TRBV24-1,TRBJ2-2,NA,NA,CATSDLGTPGELFF,TGTGCCACCAGTGATTTGGGGACCCCCGGGGAGCTGTTTTTT
TRBV29-1,TRBJ1-1,NA,once,CSASAQGPLTEAFF,TGCAGCGCCTCGGCGCAGGGTCCGTTGACTGAAGCTTTCTTT
TRBV6-5,TRBJ2-2,NA,NA,CASSIQGGDTGELFF,TGTGCCAGCAGTATACAGGGCGGGGACACCGGGGAGCTGTTTTTT
TRBV27,TRBJ2-1,NA,NA,CASSLSRGILYNEQFF,TGTGCCAGCAGTTTATCTCGAGGGATTCTCTACAATGAGCAGTTCTTC
TRBV5-1,TRBJ2-7,TRBD2,NA,CASSTGLAPHEQYF,TGCGCCAGCAGCACTGGACTAGCACCCCACGAGCAGTACTTC
TRBV3-1/TRBV3-2,TRBJ2-1,TRBD2,NA,CASSSAGGHKFF,TGTGCCAGCAGCTCAGCGGGAGGGCATAAGTTCTTC
TRBV27,TRBJ1-3,TRBD1,NA,CASGKGQGLDTIYF,TGTGCCAGCGGGAAGGGACAGGGTTTGGACACCATATATTTT
TRBV12-3/TRBV12-4,TRBJ2-1,NA,NA,CASSSPLHNEQFF,TGTGCCAGCAGTTCTCCGCTCCACAATGAGCAGTTCTTC
TRBV18,TRBJ2-7,NA,NA,CASSPGGPDEQYF,TGTGCCAGCTCACCAGGGGGCCCGGACGAGCAGTACTTC
TRBV28,TRBJ1-6,NA,NA,CASSLGAGSSYNSPLHF,TGTGCCAGCAGTCTGGGGGCAGGGAGCTCCTATAATTCACCCCTCCACTTT
TRBV28,TRBJ1-2,TRBD1,NA,CASSAYNDRGANYGYTF,TGTGCCAGCAGTGCCTATAATGACAGGGGCGCTAACTATGGCTACACCTTC
TRBV6-5,TRBJ1-2,NA,NA,CASSYTWDNYGYTF,TGTGCCAGCAGTTACACATGGGATAACTATGGCTACACCTTC
TRBV19,TRBJ2-2,TRBD2,NA,CASSMSGSLPGELFF,TGTGCCAGTAGTATGAGCGGGAGCCTCCCCGGGGAGCTGTTTTTT
TRBV7-9,TRBJ1-6,NA,NA,CASSLDGDSPLHF,TGTGCCAGCAGCTTAGACGGCGACTCACCCCTCCACTTT
TRBV5-8,TRBJ1-5,NA,NA,CASSSYENQPQHF,TGTGCCAGCAGCTCCTATGAAAATCAGCCCCAGCATTTT
TRBV27,TRBJ1-3,TRBD1,NA,CASRETGVGNTIYF,TGTGCCAGCAGGGAGACAGGGGTTGGAAACACCATATATTTT
TRBV28,TRBJ1-1,NA,NA,CASSSGAISEAFF,TGTGCCAGCAGTTCAGGGGCAATTTCTGAAGCTTTCTTT
TRBV7-2,TRBJ2-3,TRBD1,NA,CASSTWTGSTDTQYF,TGTGCCAGCAGCACCTGGACAGGGAGCACAGATACGCAGTATTTT
TRBV4-2,TRBJ2-3,TRBD1,NA,CASSPGTVDTDTQYF,TGTGCCAGCAGCCCCGGGACAGTTGACACAGATACGCAGTATTTT
TRBV3-1/TRBV3-2,TRBJ2-1,TRBD2,NA,CASSQGDKREYYNEQFF,TGTGCCAGCAGCCAAGGTGACAAGCGGGAGTACTACAATGAGCAGTTCTTC
TRBV5-8,TRBJ2-1,NA,NA,CASSARDTPGLEQFF,TGTGCCAGCAGCGCCAGGGACACCCCGGGGTTAGAGCAGTTCTTC